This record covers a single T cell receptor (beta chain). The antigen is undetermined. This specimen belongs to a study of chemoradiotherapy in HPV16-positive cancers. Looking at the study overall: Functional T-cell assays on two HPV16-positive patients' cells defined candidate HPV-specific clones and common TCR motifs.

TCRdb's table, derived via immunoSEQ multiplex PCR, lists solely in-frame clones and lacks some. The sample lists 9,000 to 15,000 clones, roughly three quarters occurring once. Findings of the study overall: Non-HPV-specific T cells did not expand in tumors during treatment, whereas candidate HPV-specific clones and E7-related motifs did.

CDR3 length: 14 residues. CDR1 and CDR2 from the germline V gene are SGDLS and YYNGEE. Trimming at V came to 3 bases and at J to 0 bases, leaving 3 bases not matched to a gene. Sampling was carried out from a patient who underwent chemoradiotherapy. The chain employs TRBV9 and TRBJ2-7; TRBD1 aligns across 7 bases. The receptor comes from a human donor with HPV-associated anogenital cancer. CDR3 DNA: TGTGCCAGCAGCGACAGGGGACCCTCCTACGAGCAGTACTTC. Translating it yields CASSDRGPSYEQYF. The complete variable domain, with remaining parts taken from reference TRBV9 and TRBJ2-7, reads DSGVTQTPKHLITATGQRVTLRCSPRSGDLSVYWYQQSLDQGLQFLIQYYNGEERAKGNILERFSAQQFPDLHSELNLSSLELGDSALYFCASSDRGPSYEQYFGPGTRLTVT.